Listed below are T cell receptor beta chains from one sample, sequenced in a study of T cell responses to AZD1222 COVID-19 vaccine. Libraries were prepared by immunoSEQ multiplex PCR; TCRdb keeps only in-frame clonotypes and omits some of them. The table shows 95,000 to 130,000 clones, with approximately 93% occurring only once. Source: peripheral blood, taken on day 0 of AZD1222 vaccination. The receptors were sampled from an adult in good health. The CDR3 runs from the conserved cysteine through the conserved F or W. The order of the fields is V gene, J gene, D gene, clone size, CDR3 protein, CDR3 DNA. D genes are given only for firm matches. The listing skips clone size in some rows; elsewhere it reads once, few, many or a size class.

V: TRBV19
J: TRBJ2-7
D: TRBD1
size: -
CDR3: CASSTSRDSLSYEQYF
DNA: TGTGCCAGTAGTACCAGCCGGGACAGCCTCTCCTACGAGCAGTACTTC

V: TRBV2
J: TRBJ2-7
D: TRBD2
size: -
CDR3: CASSYVTSGPPYEQYF
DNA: TGTGCCAGCAGTTATGTGACTAGCGGGCCCCCCTACGAGCAGTACTTC

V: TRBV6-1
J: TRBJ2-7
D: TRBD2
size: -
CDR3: CASSPSGREYEQYF
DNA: TGTGCCAGCAGTCCTAGCGGGAGAGAGTACGAGCAGTACTTC

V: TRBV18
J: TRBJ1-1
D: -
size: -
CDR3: CASSPLGAGTEAFF
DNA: TGTGCCAGCTCACCACTCGGGGCAGGTACTGAAGCTTTCTTT

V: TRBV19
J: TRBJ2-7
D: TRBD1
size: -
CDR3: CASSIGGTGSYEQYF
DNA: TGTGCCAGTAGTATAGGTGGGACAGGGTCCTACGAGCAGTACTTC

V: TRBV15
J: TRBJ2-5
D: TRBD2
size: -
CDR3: CATSGGNQLAGGAGETQYF
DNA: TGTGCCACCAGCGGAGGGAACCAACTAGCGGGAGGGGCGGGGGAGACCCAGTACTTC

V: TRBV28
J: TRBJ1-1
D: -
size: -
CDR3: CASSLPETEAFF
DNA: TGTGCCAGCAGTTTACCCGAGACTGAAGCTTTCTTT

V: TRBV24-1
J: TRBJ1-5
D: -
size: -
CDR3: CATSERYSNQPQHF
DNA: TGTGCCACCAGCGAAAGGTATAGCAATCAGCCCCAGCATTTT

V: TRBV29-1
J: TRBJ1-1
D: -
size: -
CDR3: CSVEDRGNTEAFF
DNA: TGCAGCGTTGAAGATCGAGGGAACACTGAAGCTTTCTTT

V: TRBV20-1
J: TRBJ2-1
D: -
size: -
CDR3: CSASAPLGNEQFF
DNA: TGCAGTGCTAGTGCGCCTCTGGGCAATGAGCAGTTCTTC

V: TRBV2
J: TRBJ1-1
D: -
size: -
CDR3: CASRGRANTEAFF
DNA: TGTGCCAGCAGGGGCAGGGCGAACACTGAAGCTTTCTTT

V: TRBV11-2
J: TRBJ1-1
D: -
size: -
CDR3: CASSLPLAGVTEAFF
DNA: TGTGCCAGCAGCTTACCCTTGGCCGGAGTCACTGAAGCTTTCTTT

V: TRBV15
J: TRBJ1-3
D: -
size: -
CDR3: CATSRDRGVGNTIYF
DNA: TGTGCCACCAGCAGAGATAGGGGCGTCGGAAACACCATATATTTT

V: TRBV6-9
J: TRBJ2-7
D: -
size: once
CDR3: CASSANQIILTPYEQYF
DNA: TGTGCCAGCAGTGCAAATCAGATAATCCTTACCCCCTACGAGCAGTACTTC

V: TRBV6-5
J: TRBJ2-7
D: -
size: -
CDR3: CASSYSGGTRAHEQYF
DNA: TGTGCCAGCAGTTACTCCGGGGGTACGAGGGCCCACGAGCAGTACTTC

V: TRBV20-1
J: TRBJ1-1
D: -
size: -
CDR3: CSASGLAVMNTEAFF
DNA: TGCAGTGCTAGTGGTTTGGCAGTGATGAACACTGAAGCTTTCTTT

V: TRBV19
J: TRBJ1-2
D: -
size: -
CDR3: CASSIDERTVYGYTF
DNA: TGTGCCAGTAGTATAGACGAAAGGACTGTCTATGGCTACACCTTC

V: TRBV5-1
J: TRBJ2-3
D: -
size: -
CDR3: CASLPLGSDTQYF
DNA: TGCGCCAGCCTACCATTAGGCTCAGATACGCAGTATTTT

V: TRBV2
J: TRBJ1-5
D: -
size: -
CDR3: CASSEGRGFSNQPQHF
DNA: TGTGCCAGCAGTGAAGGGCGGGGATTCAGCAATCAGCCCCAGCATTTT

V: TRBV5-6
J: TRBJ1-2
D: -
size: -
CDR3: CASSLEVYGYTF
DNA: TGTGCCAGCAGCCTGGAAGTCTATGGCTACACCTTC

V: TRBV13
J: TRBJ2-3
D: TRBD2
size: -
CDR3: CASSPRGSSTDTQYF
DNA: TGTGCCAGCAGCCCGCGGGGGTCTAGCACAGATACGCAGTATTTT

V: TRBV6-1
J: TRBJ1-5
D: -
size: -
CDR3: CASSDPPRGQPQHF
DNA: TGTGCCAGCAGTGACCCCCCCAGGGGCCAGCCCCAGCATTTT

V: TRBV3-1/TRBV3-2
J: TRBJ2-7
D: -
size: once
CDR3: CASSQDATGAPYEQYF
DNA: TGTGCCAGCAGCCAAGATGCAACGGGGGCCCCATACGAGCAGTACTTC

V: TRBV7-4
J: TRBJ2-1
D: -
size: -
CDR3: CASSLETKRKYNEQFF
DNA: TGTGCCAGCAGCTTAGAGACCAAAAGAAAATACAATGAGCAGTTCTTC

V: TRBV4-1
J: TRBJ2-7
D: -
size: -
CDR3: CASSQDDGESYEQYF
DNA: TGCGCCAGCAGCCAAGATGACGGAGAGTCCTACGAGCAGTACTTC

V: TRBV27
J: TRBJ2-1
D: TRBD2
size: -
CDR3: CASSLILAGGLNEQFF
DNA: TGTGCCAGCAGTTTGATTCTCGCGGGAGGGCTCAATGAGCAGTTCTTC

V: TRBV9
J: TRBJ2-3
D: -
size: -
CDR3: CASSVTTRYEADTQYF
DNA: TGTGCCAGCAGCGTTACGACTCGGTACGAGGCAGATACGCAGTATTTT

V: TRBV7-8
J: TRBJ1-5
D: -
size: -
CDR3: CASSLGAAYSNQPQHF
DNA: TGTGCCAGCAGCTTAGGGGCAGCGTATAGCAATCAGCCCCAGCATTTT

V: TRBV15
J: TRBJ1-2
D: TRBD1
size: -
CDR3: CATSEDRGYATYGYTF
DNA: TGTGCCACCAGTGAGGACAGGGGATATGCAACCTATGGCTACACCTTC

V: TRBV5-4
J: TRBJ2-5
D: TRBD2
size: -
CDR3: CASSTGLAGGQETQYF
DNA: TGTGCCAGCAGCACCGGACTAGCGGGAGGCCAAGAGACCCAGTACTTC

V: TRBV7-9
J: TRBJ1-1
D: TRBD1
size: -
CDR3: CASSLGWDRAPLRAFF
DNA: TGTGCCAGCAGCTTAGGGTGGGACAGGGCCCCGCTGAGGGCTTTCTTT

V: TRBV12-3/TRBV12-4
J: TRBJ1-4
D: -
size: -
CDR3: CASSLRRGEKLFF
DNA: TGTGCCAGCAGTTTACGCAGGGGTGAAAAACTGTTTTTT

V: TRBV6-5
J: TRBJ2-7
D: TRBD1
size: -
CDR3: CASIRDRIIFYEQYF
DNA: TGTGCCAGCATCCGGGACAGGATAATTTTCTACGAGCAGTACTTC

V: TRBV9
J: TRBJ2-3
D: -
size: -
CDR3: CASSTDTQYF
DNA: TGTGCCAGCAGCACAGATACGCAGTATTTT

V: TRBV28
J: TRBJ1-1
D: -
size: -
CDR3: CASKMDPSGNTEAFF
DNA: TGTGCCAGCAAAATGGACCCATCGGGGAACACTGAAGCTTTCTTT

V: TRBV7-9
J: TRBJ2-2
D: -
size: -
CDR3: CASSFTGRIEAGELFF
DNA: TGTGCCAGCAGCTTTACAGGAAGGATTGAAGCCGGGGAGCTGTTTTTT

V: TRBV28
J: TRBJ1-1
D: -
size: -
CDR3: CASTVRSPRTEAFF
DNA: TGTGCCAGCACCGTTAGGTCCCCGCGGACTGAAGCTTTCTTT

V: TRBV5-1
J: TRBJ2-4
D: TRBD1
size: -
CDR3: CASSPGQGYNIQYF
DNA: TGCGCCAGCAGCCCAGGACAGGGGTACAACATTCAGTACTTC

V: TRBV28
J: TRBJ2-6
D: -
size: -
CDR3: CASRITGANVLTF
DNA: TGTGCCAGCAGAATCACTGGGGCCAACGTCCTGACTTTC

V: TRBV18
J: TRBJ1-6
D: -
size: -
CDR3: CASSPPLAGKGSPLHF
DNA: TGTGCCAGCTCACCACCCTTGGCAGGGAAAGGTTCACCCCTCCACTTT

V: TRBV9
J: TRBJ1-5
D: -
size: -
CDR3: CASSVTGGPQPQHF
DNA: TGTGCCAGCAGCGTAACCGGGGGACCTCAGCCCCAGCATTTT

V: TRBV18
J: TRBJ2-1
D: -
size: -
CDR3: CASSTLVYSYNEQFF
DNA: TGTGCCAGCTCAACTCTAGTTTACTCCTACAATGAGCAGTTCTTC

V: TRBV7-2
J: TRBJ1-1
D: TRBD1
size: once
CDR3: CASSLAGQLNTEAFF
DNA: TGTGCCAGCAGCTTAGCGGGACAGCTGAACACTGAAGCTTTCTTT

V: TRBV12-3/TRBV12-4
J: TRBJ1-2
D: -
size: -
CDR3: CASSLRGYGYTF
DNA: TGTGCCAGCAGTTTAAGAGGGTATGGCTACACCTTC

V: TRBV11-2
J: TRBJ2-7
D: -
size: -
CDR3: CASSLESLGSYEQYF
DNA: TGTGCCAGCAGCTTAGAGTCCCTAGGTTCCTACGAGCAGTACTTC

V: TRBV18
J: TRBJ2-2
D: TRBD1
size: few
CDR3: CASSAQQGASNTGELFF
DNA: TGTGCCAGCTCAGCGCAACAGGGGGCGTCGAACACCGGGGAGCTGTTTTTT

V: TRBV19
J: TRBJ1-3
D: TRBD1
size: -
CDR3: CASSQGTGLFTGNTIYF
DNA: TGTGCCAGTAGTCAAGGGACAGGGCTTTTTACTGGAAACACCATATATTTT